Presented here are 3 T cell receptor delta chains from one specimen sequenced in a study of gamma-delta T cells after stem cell transplantation (dated by TCRdb to the mid-2010s). The method behind the library was RT-PCR. The instrument given in TCRdb is Illumina MiSeq. TCRdb reprocessed the public reads with the caller CATT; rows with the same DNA were merged afterwards. Within this sample are 1,500 to 2,000 delta-chain clones, with about 20% of them counted one time only. The ten largest clones capture 25% to 35% of the sample. The sequenced material came from gamma-delta T cells. Source of these receptors: a human donor. It is not recorded whose cells these are; they may come from a transplant donor.

This clone came up a few times. A single base is all that separates this from a far larger clone, so a read error is likely. The rearrangement joins TRDV2 to TRDJ1; maybe TRDD3 (6 bases). The germline V and J ends were trimmed by 4 bases and 4 bases, with 15 bases remaining between them. Per the germline V gene, CDR1 is GEAIGNYY and CDR2 is EKD. The CDR3 loop spans 14 amino acids. CDR3 DNA sequence: TGTGCCTGTGAACCAATGGGGATCATCGATAAACTCATCTTT. Translated: CACEPMGIIDKLIF.

In its sample, this clone was seen a few times. A much larger clone lies one base from this, so it may be a read error. The chain couples TRDV2 to TRDJ1; 7 positions agree with TRDD3. Germline V gene sequence: CDR1 GEAIGNYY, CDR2 EKD. After removal of 0 bases from V and 0 bases from J, the junction contained 6 bases not matched to a gene. The CDR3 length is 16 residues. CDR3 in DNA: TGTGCCTGTGACACCGTGGGGGACCGGTACACCGATAAACTCATCTTT. Translated: CACDTVGDRYTDKLIF.

In this sample, this clone turned up once. The chain is built from TRDV2 and TRDJ1; D possibly matches TRDD2 or TRDD3 (7 bases each). CDR1 GEAIGNYY and CDR2 EKD come from the germline V gene. This CDR3 has 23 amino acids. Trimming removed 0 bases at V and 0 bases at J, with 34 bases between. The CDR3 loop reads CACDTVPSSSYWGLLNNTDKLIF. The CDR3 DNA reads TGTGCCTGTGACACCGTCCCTTCCTCTTCGTACTGGGGTCTCCTCAACAACACCGATAAACTCATCTTT.